These 7 T cell receptor beta chains were all obtained from the same sample, sequenced in a study of blood T cell repertoires in COVID-19. Method: immunoSEQ multiplex PCR; TCRdb's copy keeps in-frame clones and lacks some. The sample lists 75,000 to 100,000 clones, about 85% occurring once. Sequenced input: peripheral blood. All receptors derive from a man in his sixties with acute or convalescent COVID-19.

The V gene is TRBV28, the J gene TRBJ1-5; 7 nucleotides align to TRBD1. CDR1 is MDHEN, CDR2 SYDVKM, per germline. The CDR3 runs to 15 residues. J was trimmed by 4 bases and V by 5 bases; bases with no gene match: 8. CDR3 sequence (DNA): TGTGCCAGCAGTCGAGGGACAGCCCGAAATCAGCCCCAGCATTTT. Protein sequence: CASSRGTARNQPQHF.

The chain combines TRBV18 with TRBJ2-1; TRBD2 matches at 11 bases. Germline-derived CDR1 and CDR2 are KGHSH and LQKENI. This CDR3 region has 18 residues. V was pared by 1 base and J by 0 bases, with 5 bases of the junction left unmatched. CDR3 DNA: TGTGCCAGCTCACCACGGACTAGCGGGTGGAGCTCCTACAATGAGCAGTTCTTC. Translating it yields CASSPRTSGWSSYNEQFF. Combining the CDR3 with reference TRBV18 and TRBJ2-1 gives the whole variable domain NAGVMQNPRHLVRRRGQEARLRCSPMKGHSHVYWYRQLPEEGLKFMVYLQKENIIDESGMPKERFSAEFPKEGPSILRIQQVVRGDSAAYFCASSPRTSGWSSYNEQFFGPGTRLTVL.

The rearrangement uses TRBV7-3 and TRBJ2-2; 7 nucleotides line up with TRBD1. V shed 6 bases and J 0 bases; nucleotides not matched to a gene: 4. This CDR3 has 15 residues. Germline V gene data show CDR1 as SGHTA and CDR2 as FQGTGA. CDR3 in amino acids: CASRTGTANTGELFF. CDR3 bases: TGTGCCAGCAGAACCGGGACAGCGAACACCGGGGAGCTGTTTTTT.

This chain links TRBV9 with TRBJ2-5, with 11 positions matching TRBD2. This CDR3 spans 16 amino acids. CDR1 and CDR2 from the germline V gene are SGDLS and YYNGEE. The V and J ends lost 4 bases and 0 bases, in that order; junction bases with no gene match: 5. DNA for the CDR3: TGTGCCAGCAGCCCCGGGACTAGCGGCAACCAAGAGACCCAGTACTTC. Its protein is CASSPGTSGNQETQYF.

J is TRBJ1-2 and V is TRBV5-1; TRBD1 agrees at 7 bases. The CDR3 has 16 residues. Trimming took 5 bases from V and 0 from J; bases not matched to a gene: 10. Per the germline V gene, CDR1 is SGHRS and CDR2 is YFSETQ. The CDR3 DNA reads TGCGCCAGCAGACGGGACAGCCAGCCAGCTAACTATGGCTACACCTTC. Translating it yields CASRRDSQPANYGYTF.

The V gene is TRBV4-3, the J gene TRBJ1-6; D is ambiguous. The germline V gene has CDR1 LGHNA and CDR2 YSLEER. The CDR3 has 14 amino acids. V lost 2 bases, J lost 7 bases, and 9 bases lay in between. The CDR3 loop is CASSQWSNNSPLHF. CDR3 DNA: TGCGCCAGCAGCCAATGGAGTAACAATTCACCCCTCCACTTT.

V is TRBV19 and J is TRBJ1-2; possible D gene TRBD1, 6 bases. The V end was cut by 4 bases, the J end by 5 bases, with 11 bases between. The CDR3 is made up of 13 amino acids. Germline lookup yields CDR1 LNHDA and CDR2 SQIVND (reference sequence). CDR3 protein: CASSRQDRYGYTF. For the CDR3, the DNA is TGTGCCAGTAGTAGGCAGGACAGATATGGCTACACCTTC.